The clone carrying this T cell receptor (beta chain) was counted once. Assay used: immunoSEQ multiplex PCR; TCRdb lists only in-frame clones, some missing. The table lists some 150,000 clones, 75% to 95% of them singletons. The sample originates from a study of control samples from healthy donors and cancer patients. The CDR3 length is 16 residues. Trimming took off 1 base at V and 5 bases at J, with 17 bases between the two ends. Germline loops: CDR1 MNHEY, CDR2 SVGAGI. The chain employs TRBV6-5 and TRBJ2-5, with D perhaps TRBD1 (5 bases). This clonotype originated in a man aged 18 to 29 in good health. The specimen was blood. The DNA for the CDR3 is TGTGCCAGCAGTTACTTCGACGGATACAAGGGGGAGACCCAGTACTTC. It translates to CASSYFDGYKGETQYF.